These 3 T cell receptor beta chains were sequenced from one sample in a study of cytomegalovirus exposure and HLA in healthy donors. The study ran its PCR with 60 Vbeta and 13 Jbeta primers. The assay was immunoSEQ multiplex PCR, and TCRdb's table has in-frame clones only and misses some. This table has around 110,000 clones, around a tenth appearing once. The sequencing sample was made of PBMCs. Receptors were obtained from a man between 25 and 39 years old in good health and CMV-seronegative.

V gene TRBV7-8 combines with J gene TRBJ1-4; tentatively, D is TRBD1 (5 bases). From germline, CDR1 is SGHVS and CDR2 FQNEAQ. Trimming removed 2 bases at V and 9 bases at J, with 25 bases between. This CDR3 comprises 18 residues. Written as DNA, the CDR3 is TGTGCCAGCAGCTTATATCTTAGTATGGCAGGGTCTCTGAAAAAACTGTTTTTT. Translation: CASSLYLSMAGSLKKLFF.

A few counts support this clone. CDR3 region: CASEGSMATQYF. The CDR3 nucleotides read TGTGCCAGCGAGGGTTCCATGGCTACGCAGTATTTT. The rearrangement uses TRBV2 and TRBJ2-3, with D possibly being TRBD2 (5 bases). In germline, CDR1 is SNHLY, CDR2 FYNNEI. This CDR3 has 12 residues. V was clipped by 8 bases and J by 8 bases, with 14 bases between them. Filled out from reference TRBV2 and TRBJ2-3, the complete variable domain reads EPEVTQTPSHQVTQMGQEVILRCVPISNHLYFYWYRQILGQKVEFLVSFYNNEISEKSEIFDDQFSVERPDGSNFTLKIRSTKLEDSAMYFCASEGSMATQYFGPGTRLTVL.

This clone was seen more than once but under ten times. The gene calls are TRBV7-9 and TRBJ1-2; no definite D call. The germline gives CDR1 SEHNR, CDR2 FQNEAQ (reference sequence). This CDR3 contains 12 residues. V was trimmed by 5 bases and J by 5 bases, leaving 9 bases between them. The CDR3 spells CASSPGWYGYTF. The CDR3, as DNA: TGTGCCAGCAGCCCCGGTTGGTATGGCTACACCTTC. Full variable domain (rest looked up from reference TRBV7-9 and TRBJ1-2): DTGVSQNPRHKITKRGQNVTFRCDPISEHNRLYWYRQTLGQGPEFLTYFQNEAQLEKSRLLSDRFSAERPKGSFSTLEIQRTEQGDSAMYLCASSPGWYGYTFGSGTRLTVV.